Presented here are 22 T cell receptor beta chains from one specimen sequenced in a study of vaccination and CD4 T cells after COVID-19. Sequenced with the Oncomine TCR Beta short-read assay was DNA taken from cultured CD4+ T cells. MiXCR, applied by TCRdb to the PCR reads, yields one record per CDR3 protein. The profile shows about 23,000 distinct CDR3 sequences, approximately 41% of them singletons. The time point is: late sampling 161 to 241 days after vaccination in three convalescent patients. Specified treatment: roughly 10-day PBMC culture with coronavirus spike peptide pools or control peptides (ViraFEST assay). Their antigens remain unidentified. This material consisted of CD4+ T cells from blood, cultured in vitro, taken about 7 months after SARS-CoV-2 vaccination. The receptors derive from a human donor who had recovered from COVID-19.

The V gene is TRBV20-1, the J gene TRBJ2-5; 8 bases align to TRBD2. V shed 6 bases, J shed 9 bases, and the junction held 21 bases outside the gene matches. Germline V gene data show CDR1 as DFQATT and CDR2 as SNEGSKA (reference sequence). The CDR3 contains 16 residues. DNA of the CDR3: TGCAGTGCGCCCCCGACCTTAGCGGGACTTGGGGAGGCCCAGTACTTC. Its translation is CSAPPTLAGLGEAQYF.

The gene calls are TRBV15 and TRBJ1-3; 7 bases fit TRBD1. J lost 4 bases, V lost 7 bases, and 7 bases had no gene match. The CDR3 consists of 14 residues. Germline V gives CDR1 LNHNV, CDR2 YYDKDF (reference sequence). Here the CDR3 reads CATKRQGEGNTIYF. The CDR3 DNA is TGTGCCACCAAAAGACAGGGAGAAGGAAACACCATATATTTT. The full variable domain, in which reference TRBV15 and TRBJ1-3 provide the parts outside the CDR3, is DAMVIQNPRYQVTQFGKPVTLSCSQTLNHNVMYWYQQKSSQAPKLLFHYYDKDFNNEADTPDNFQSRRPNTSFCFLDIRSPGLGDTAMYLCATKRQGEGNTIYFGEGSWLTVV.

By sample share, this clonotype is medium-sized. This rearrangement joins TRBV20-1 to TRBJ1-6; 7 bases align to TRBD1. J gave up 6 bases and V 7 bases, and 12 bases lay outside the gene matches. In germline, CDR1 is DFQATT, CDR2 SNEGSKA (reference sequence). This CDR3 contains 15 residues. The CDR3 loop reads CSGKEGTAFNSPLHF. DNA of the CDR3: TGCAGTGGCAAAGAGGGGACAGCTTTTAATTCACCCCTCCACTTT.

This clonotype was seen a few times. CDR3 amino acids: CASRYQPGPGYGYTF. The CDR3 coding sequence is TGTGCCAGCAGGTACCAGCCGGGACCGGGCTATGGCTACACCTTC. V usage is TRBV6-5 and J usage is TRBJ1-2; the D gene is possibly TRBD1 (5 bases). This CDR3 is built from 15 residues. Per the germline V gene, CDR1 is MNHEY and CDR2 is SVGAGI. Trimming removed 6 bases from V and 4 bases from J, with 18 bases in between.

The rearrangement joins TRBV20-1 to TRBJ2-3; TRBD1 agrees at 9 bases. The CDR3 consists of 15 residues. Germline loops: CDR1 DFQATT, CDR2 SNEGSKA (reference sequence). The V and J ends lost 0 bases and 7 bases, in that order; junction bases with no gene match: 8. CDR3 region: CSARDQQGAQYTQYF. The CDR3 nucleotides are TGCAGTGCTAGAGATCAACAGGGGGCGCAATATACGCAGTATTTT.

This clonotype was counted only a few times. This chain connects TRBV6-2 or TRBV6-3 to TRBJ2-1; 8 nucleotides line up with TRBD1. Germline V gene lookup returns CDR1 MNHEY and CDR2 SVGEGT. After removal of 2 bases from V and 6 bases from J, the junction contained 3 bases not matched to a gene. This CDR3 is 14 amino acids long. The CDR3 nucleotides read TGTGCCAGCAGTTACCTCGGACAGGGCAATGAGCAGTTCTTC. This gives the protein CASSYLGQGNEQFF.

This clonotype has a handful of counts. V usage is TRBV19 and J usage is TRBJ2-5, with D perhaps matching TRBD1 (6 bases). V was trimmed by 4 bases and J by 4 bases, leaving 13 bases between them. The CDR3 spans 14 residues. Germline CDR1 LNHDA, CDR2 SQIVND (reference sequence). CDR3: CASSKGDVGETQYF. The CDR3 DNA is TGTGCCAGTAGTAAGGGGGATGTGGGAGAGACCCAGTACTTC.

The V gene is TRBV7-2, the J gene TRBJ1-4, with TRBD1 matching 7 bases. The trim removed 2 bases at V and 6 bases at J, leaving 6 bases unmatched. The CDR3 has 15 residues. In germline, CDR1 is SGHTA, CDR2 FQGNSA. The CDR3 DNA reads TGTGCCAGCAGCTTAAGGGGGCTAGGGGATGAAAAACTGTTTTTT. As protein: CASSLRGLGDEKLFF.

The chain employs TRBV28 and TRBJ2-3; D is undetermined. Trimming stripped 7 bases from V and 2 bases from J, with 10 bases between. Looked up from germline, CDR1 is MDHEN and CDR2 is SYDVKM. This CDR3 has 13 residues. The CDR3 spells CASNDLLTDTQYF. CDR3 DNA: TGTGCCAGCAACGACTTACTCACAGATACGCAGTATTTT.

The gene calls are TRBV19 and TRBJ2-3; possible D gene TRBD2, 6 bases. The CDR3 is 16 residues long. Germline V CDR1 and CDR2: LNHDA, SQIVND (reference sequence). Trimming cost V 1 base and J 3 bases, with 14 bases left between them. Written as DNA, the CDR3 is TGTGCCAGTAGTATAGGTCTCGGGGAGGTGACAGATACGCAGTATTTT. It is translated as CASSIGLGEVTDTQYF.

This clonotype was counted between two and nine times. The rearrangement joins TRBV19 to TRBJ2-1, with 7 bases lining up with TRBD2. Per the germline V gene, CDR1 is LNHDA and CDR2 is SQIVND (reference sequence). Trimming cost V 9 bases and J 0 bases; bases outside gene matches: 5. CDR3 size: 14 residues. CDR3 DNA sequence: TGTGCCAGCCAGCGGGGAAGCTCCTACAATGAGCAGTTCTTC. Its protein is CASQRGSSYNEQFF. The whole variable domain, filled in from reference TRBV19 and TRBJ2-1, reads DGGITQSPKYLFRKEGQNVTLSCEQNLNHDAMYWYRQDPGQGLRLIYYSQIVNDFQKGDIAEGYSVSREKKESFPLTVTSAQKNPTAFYLCASQRGSSYNEQFFGPGTRLTVL.

For this clonotype: The junction differs from germline at one of its ends, possibly a read error. The chain couples TRBV7-8 to TRBJ2-3; 13 bases align to TRBD2. There are 17 residues in the CDR3. CDR1 SGHVS and CDR2 FQNEAQ come from the germline V gene. CDR3 amino acids: CASSVAGTSGTTDTQYF. The CDR3 DNA reads as TGTGCCAGCAGCGTAGCGGGGACTAGCGGGACAACAGATACGCAGTATTTT.

This clonotype was counted only a few times. J is TRBJ2-1 and V is TRBV6-1; D is possibly TRBD1 (6 bases). V shed 5 bases and J shed 4 bases, with 15 bases lying between them. The V gene's germline CDR1 is MNHNS and CDR2 SASEGT. The CDR3 length is 15 residues. The CDR3 region has the DNA TGTGCCAGCAGTCTTGACAGGTCGAGATACAATGAGCAGTTCTTC. Translating gives CASSLDRSRYNEQFF.

Written as DNA, the CDR3 is TGTGCCAGCAGTTATAGGGGGATGAACACCGGGGAGCTGTTTTTT. Its protein is CASSYRGMNTGELFF. This chain connects TRBV6-6 to TRBJ2-2; possibly TRBD1 for D (6 bases). Trimming cost V 3 bases and J 1 base, with 9 bases left between them. Germline V gene data show CDR1 as MNHNY and CDR2 as SVGAGI (reference sequence). This CDR3 has 15 amino acids.

The chain carries TRBV27 and TRBJ2-7; possibly TRBD1 for D (6 bases). The CDR3 contains 15 residues. The V gene's germline CDR1 is MNHEY and CDR2 SMNVEV (reference sequence). Trimming took 4 bases from V and 6 from J, leaving 19 bases between them. DNA for the CDR3: TGTGCCAGCAGTTCAGGACAGCCGGGGAGCAGCGAGCAGTACTTC. Translation: CASSSGQPGSSEQYF.

This clonotype was seen once. The V gene is TRBV11-2, the J gene TRBJ2-7; D call uncertain. Per the germline V gene, CDR1 is SGHAT and CDR2 is FQNNGV. The CDR3 loop spans 15 amino acids. V dropped 5 bases and J dropped 4 bases, with 18 bases sitting between them. The CDR3 nucleotides are TGTGCCAGCAGCCCGGGCGCAGGCAGATCTTACGAGCAGTACTTC. The encoded protein is CASSPGAGRSYEQYF.

The chain has TRBV27 and TRBJ2-5; no definite D call. CDR1 is MNHEY, CDR2 SMNVEV, per germline (reference sequence). V was cut by 6 bases and J by 1 base, with 12 bases left in between. The CDR3 has 14 residues. In DNA form, the CDR3 reads TGTGCCAGCAGCGCCGGACGGATCCAAGAGACCCAGTACTTC. It codes for CASSAGRIQETQYF.

The chain employs TRBV28 and TRBJ2-7; TRBD1 matches at 10 bases. Germline trimming cut 6 bases from V and 3 bases from J; bases unmatched to any gene: 8. There are 15 residues in the CDR3. CDR1 and CDR2 from the germline V gene are MDHEN and SYDVKM. The chain's CDR3 is CASSLVGQGGYEQYF. In DNA form, the CDR3 reads TGTGCCAGCAGCTTGGTTGGACAGGGGGGCTACGAGCAGTACTTC.

V is TRBV29-1 and J is TRBJ2-5, with D perhaps matching TRBD1 (6 bases). From germline, CDR1 is SQVTM and CDR2 ANQGSEA. The CDR3 is 18 residues long. The V and J ends lost 3 bases and 1 base respectively, with 24 bases between them. The CDR3 spells CSVDRQGPQERFQETQYF. The CDR3 DNA follows: TGCAGCGTTGATAGGCAGGGGCCGCAGGAACGATTCCAAGAGACCCAGTACTTC.

V is TRBV20-1 and J is TRBJ2-7; tentatively, D is TRBD2 (5 bases). The length of the CDR3 is 14 residues. Germline CDR1 and CDR2: DFQATT and SNEGSKA (reference sequence). Trimming left V 1 base short and J 3 bases short, with 13 bases between. The CDR3 region is CSARVAPGYYEQYF. The CDR3 bases are TGCAGTGCTAGAGTTGCCCCGGGATACTACGAGCAGTACTTC.

The J gene is TRBJ2-7, the V gene TRBV2, with 11 bases fitting TRBD1. Germline V lookup: CDR1 SNHLY, CDR2 FYNNEI. This CDR3 spans 15 amino acids. The V segment lost 6 bases and the J segment 3 bases; nucleotides outside the gene matches: 7. The CDR3 is CASSAGQGVFYEQYF. DNA of the CDR3: TGTGCCAGCAGCGCGGGACAGGGGGTTTTCTACGAGCAGTACTTC.

This clonotype was seen more than once but under ten times. V and J are TRBV20-1 and TRBJ2-5; possibly TRBD2 for D (6 bases). Looked up from germline, CDR1 is DFQATT and CDR2 is SNEGSKA (reference sequence). This CDR3 comprises 12 residues. The CDR3 DNA reads TGCAGCCCCGGCGGGAACCAAGAGACCCAGTACTTC. Residues: CSPGGNQETQYF.